The 7 T cell receptor beta chains below come from one sample, sequenced in a study of early T cells in non-severe SARS-CoV-2 infection. Via MiXCR, TCRdb re-called the 5' RACE reads, giving one row per CDR3 protein. Of tens of thousands of distinct CDR3 sequences in the sample, roughly 6.6% were seen once. Sequencing used whole blood, obtained at baseline. The origin of the receptors is an adult who was a healthcare worker with PCR-confirmed SARS-CoV-2 infection or an uninfected control (not recorded which).

The genes are TRBV3-1 and TRBJ2-2; a possible D gene is TRBD2 (5 bases). V was shortened by 1 base and J by 7 bases, with 7 bases between the two germline ends. This CDR3 comprises 13 residues. Germline V gene sequence: CDR1 LGHDT, CDR2 YNNKEL (reference sequence). This CDR3 reads CASSQVRDGELFF. The CDR3, as DNA: TGTGCCAGCAGCCAAGTTCGGGACGGGGAGCTGTTTTTT. The full variable domain, rest sourced from reference TRBV3-1 and TRBJ2-2, is DTAVSQTPKYLVTQMGNDKSIKCEQNLGHDTMYWYKQDSKKFLKIMFSYNNKELIINETVPNRFSPKSPDKAHLNLHINSLELGDSAVYFCASSQVRDGELFFGEGSRLTVL.

There are many counts of this clonotype. V usage is TRBV12-3 or TRBV12-4 and J usage is TRBJ1-5; maybe TRBD1 (6 bases). The CDR3 runs 15 residues. Between the trimmed V and J ends, which lost 5 bases and 5 bases, there was a span of 16 bases. Here the CDR3 DNA reads TGTGCCAGCAGTCCCCGGGACAACTACTATCAGCCCCAGCATTTT. Protein product: CASSPRDNYYQPQHF.

This clonotype came up many times. The chain employs TRBV7-2 and TRBJ2-1; 13 bases are shared with TRBD2. With V trimmed by 4 bases and J by 7 bases, 10 bases remained unmatched. Germline CDR1 SGHTA, CDR2 FQGNSA. The length of the CDR3 is 17 residues. The CDR3 DNA follows: TGTGCCAGCAGCTCCCAACCCTGGACTAGCGGGGGTAATGAGCAGTTCTTC. It specifies CASSSQPWTSGGNEQFF.

This clonotype was seen at least ten times. The CDR3 reads CASRDIPTGEQFF. CDR3 in DNA: TGTGCCAGCAGAGACATCCCTACGGGTGAGCAGTTCTTC. J is TRBJ2-1 and V is TRBV6-2 or TRBV6-3, with D unresolved. CDR1 and CDR2 from the germline V gene are MNHEY and SVGEGT. The CDR3 is 13 residues long. Trimming stripped 6 bases from V and 9 bases from J, with 15 bases between.

There are a few counts of this clonotype. The chain is built from TRBV11-2 and TRBJ1-2; possibly TRBD1 for D (6 bases). The CDR3 spans 13 residues. V was pared by 5 bases and J by 4 bases, with 11 bases between. CDR1 is SGHAT, CDR2 FQNNGV, per germline. The CDR3 DNA follows: TGTGCCAGCAGCCGTACAGGGCCCTATGGCTACACCTTC. Translation gives CASSRTGPYGYTF.

This clonotype was detected ten times or more. The genes are TRBV7-3 and TRBJ2-3, with 10 bases that match TRBD2. CDR3 size: 16 residues. The ends lost 1 base at V and 1 base at J; junction bases unmatched: 2. Germline CDR1 SGHTA, CDR2 FQGTGA. The CDR3 DNA is TGTGCCAGCAGCTTAATGCTAGCGGGGGGCACAGATACGCAGTATTTT. Amino acids: CASSLMLAGGTDTQYF.

This clonotype was observed many times. This chain joins TRBV4-3 and TRBJ2-2; tentative D call: TRBD2 (5 bases). From germline, CDR1 is LGHNA and CDR2 YSLEER. The CDR3 length is 18 residues. Trimming removed 2 bases from V and 0 bases from J, with 16 bases in between. CDR3 sequence reads: CASSQTGVLSANTGELFF. The CDR3 region has the DNA TGCGCCAGCAGCCAAACCGGGGTGTTGTCCGCGAACACCGGGGAGCTGTTTTTT.